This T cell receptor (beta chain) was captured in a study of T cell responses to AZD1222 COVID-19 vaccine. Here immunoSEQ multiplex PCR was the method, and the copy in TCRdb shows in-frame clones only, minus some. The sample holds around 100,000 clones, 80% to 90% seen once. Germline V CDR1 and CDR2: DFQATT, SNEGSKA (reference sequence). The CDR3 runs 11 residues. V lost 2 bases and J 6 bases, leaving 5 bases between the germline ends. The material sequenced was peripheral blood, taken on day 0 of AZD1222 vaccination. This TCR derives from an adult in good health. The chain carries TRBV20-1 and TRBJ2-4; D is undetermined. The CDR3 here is CSARPGNIQYF. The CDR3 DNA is TGCAGTGCTAGACCAGGAAACATTCAGTACTTC.